These 12 T cell receptor beta chains share one sample of origin, sequenced in a study of T cell repertoires in cytomegalovirus infection. TCRdb passed the reads through MiXCR, listing each CDR3 protein once. The sample holds 200,000 or so distinct CDR3 sequences; around two fifths are singletons and the top ten take 55% to 60%. Which antigens these TCRs recognize remains unknown. Sequences were derived from CD8+ T cells from cultured PBMCs, sampled from culture after CMV antigen stimulation. The receptors were sampled from a human donor in good health (CMV status not recorded). Some clones in this sample may be carry-over from other donors' samples.

This clonotype was detected only once. This chain links TRBV27 with TRBJ1-5, with D possibly matching TRBD1 (5 bases). There are 16 residues in the CDR3. Trimming shortened V by 6 bases and J by 5 bases, and 20 bases separated the two germline ends. CDR1 and CDR2 (germline): MNHEY, SMNVEV (reference sequence). This chain's CDR3 is CASRGDGTRLDQPQHF. CDR3 DNA: TGTGCCAGCAGGGGGGACGGAACCCGACTTGATCAGCCCCAGCATTTT.

The chain is built from TRBV30 and TRBJ2-1; perhaps TRBD1 as D (9 bases). This CDR3 region has 16 residues. Trimming pared 1 base from V and 9 bases from J, leaving 22 bases between. CDR1 and CDR2 from the germline V gene are GTSNPN and SVGIG (reference sequence). CDR3 sequence reads: CAWSGGQGLGGGEQFF. The CDR3 bases are TGTGCCTGGAGTGGGGGACAGGGACTAGGCGGGGGTGAGCAGTTCTTC.

This sequence joins TRBV7-9 and TRBJ2-5; a possible D gene is TRBD2 (5 bases). Between the trimmed V and J ends, which lost 8 bases and 1 base, there was a span of 20 bases. Germline values: CDR1 SEHNR, CDR2 FQNEAQ (reference sequence). The CDR3 length is 16 residues. DNA for the CDR3: TGTGCCAGCCTAGTGGTTCGAGGGAGTGTCCAAGAGACCCAGTACTTC. Translation gives CASLVVRGSVQETQYF.

This chain links TRBV10-3 with TRBJ1-2; TRBD1 agrees at 7 bases. CDR3 length equals 14 residues. The V and J ends lost 2 bases and 8 bases, in that order; junction bases with no gene match: 8. In germline, CDR1 is ENHRY, CDR2 SYGVKD. The CDR3 DNA reads as TGTGCCATCAGTGAGGGAGGAACAGGGGAAGGCTACACCTTC. Its translation is CAISEGGTGEGYTF.

The chain carries TRBV20-1 and TRBJ2-1; D remains unclear. The CDR3 is 11 residues long. Trimming took 3 bases from V and 3 from J, leaving 3 bases between them. Looked up from germline, CDR1 is DFQATT and CDR2 is SNEGSKA (reference sequence). CDR3 loop: CSARVYNEQFF. CDR3 nucleotide sequence: TGCAGTGCTAGGGTCTACAATGAGCAGTTCTTC.

The DNA for the CDR3 is TGTGCCAGCAGCCTCATGGTTGCGGGAGGGGGAGAACAGACCCAGTACTTC. Residues: CASSLMVAGGGEQTQYF. J is TRBJ2-5 and V is TRBV3-1, with TRBD2 identical over 9 bases. With 4 bases clipped from V and 6 bases from J, the junction kept 15 bases outside the gene matches. Germline CDR1 LGHDT, CDR2 YNNKEL (reference sequence). The CDR3 extends over 17 amino acids.

This clonotype was detected a few times. This chain links TRBV7-9 with TRBJ2-5, with D tentatively TRBD1 (6 bases). The V end lost 0 bases, the J end lost 4 bases, and 12 bases lay between the germline ends. Germline V gene data show CDR1 as SEHNR and CDR2 as FQNEAQ (reference sequence). The CDR3 is 15 amino acids. For the CDR3, the DNA is TGTGCCAGCAGCTTAGCACAGGGCGTCGGAGAGACCCAGTACTTC. Translation gives CASSLAQGVGETQYF. Variable domain in full (rest from reference TRBV7-9 and TRBJ2-5): DTGVSQNPRHKITKRGQNVTFRCDPISEHNRLYWYRQTLGQGPEFLTYFQNEAQLEKSRLLSDRFSAERPKGSFSTLEIQRTEQGDSAMYLCASSLAQGVGETQYFGPGTRLLVL.

This clonotype was seen repeatedly, ten times or more. V and J are TRBV7-9 and TRBJ2-3; TRBD1 aligns across 10 bases. V gave up 8 bases and J gave up 0 bases; unmatched junction bases: 2. Germline lookup yields CDR1 SEHNR and CDR2 FQNEAQ (reference sequence). This CDR3 has 14 amino acids. The DNA of the CDR3 is TGTGCCAGCGGACAGGGGGAGAGCACAGATACGCAGTATTTT. Its translation is CASGQGESTDTQYF.

The gene calls are TRBV9 and TRBJ1-6; TRBD1 agrees at 9 bases. Trimming cost V 0 bases and J 7 bases; bases outside gene matches: 5. Germline-derived CDR1 and CDR2 are SGDLS and YYNGEE. The CDR3 has 16 amino acids. DNA of the CDR3: TGTGCCAGCAGCGTAGAAGCACAGGGGGCAAATTCACCCCTCCACTTT. This codes for CASSVEAQGANSPLHF. Complete variable domain (other parts from reference TRBV9 and TRBJ1-6): DSGVTQTPKHLITATGQRVTLRCSPRSGDLSVYWYQQSLDQGLQFLIQYYNGEERAKGNILERFSAQQFPDLHSELNLSSLELGDSALYFCASSVEAQGANSPLHFGNGTRLTVT.

This chain connects TRBV27 to TRBJ2-7, with D possibly being TRBD1 (7 bases). V was trimmed by 8 bases and J by 4 bases, leaving 9 bases between them. CDR3 length: 11 residues. Germline values: CDR1 MNHEY, CDR2 SMNVEV (reference sequence). As DNA, the CDR3 is TGTGCCAGCCAGGGGGGTTACGAGCAGTACTTC. It yields the protein CASQGGYEQYF.

This clonotype showed up many times. V and J are TRBV12-3 or TRBV12-4 and TRBJ1-2; D may be TRBD1 (5 bases). The CDR3 consists of 16 residues. Trimming cost V 5 bases and J 4 bases, with 20 bases left between them. The DNA for the CDR3 is TGTGCCAGCAGTCCTTCAGGGATGGGCGTTGGCTATGGCTACACCTTC. Its translation is CASSPSGMGVGYGYTF.

This clonotype turned up a few times. The CDR3 loop reads CASSSANRDSPLHF. CDR3 sequence (DNA): TGTGCCAGCAGCTCGGCGAACAGGGATTCACCCCTCCACTTT. The chain is built from TRBV7-9 and TRBJ1-6, with D possibly matching TRBD1 (6 bases). Germline V gene sequence: CDR1 SEHNR, CDR2 FQNEAQ (reference sequence). The length of the CDR3 is 14 residues. Trimming cost V 4 bases and J 8 bases, with 12 bases left between them.